This T cell receptor (beta chain) stems from a study of human T cells and chemical hapten exposure. V gave up 6 bases and J gave up 1 base, with 10 bases separating them. The CDR3 runs 14 residues. Germline V gene lookup returns CDR1 MNHEY and CDR2 SVGAGI. TCRdb used MiXCR to reprocess the RACE reads, holding one entry per CDR3 protein. The sample records roughly 150,000 distinct CDR3 sequences, about a quarter being singletons. As for this clonotype: Its antigen is not known.

Overall study findings and caveats: Expanded TCRs grouped into significantly more large CDR3 similarity clusters than controls produced. There was no change with DPC sensitization in TCRs above 1 in 1000 frequency.

Time point specified: patch test 3, about 24 weeks after DPC sensitization. Described treatment: therapeutic diphenylcyclopropenone sensitization with weekly scalp DPC. The rearrangement uses TRBV6-5 and TRBJ1-5; D remains unclear. The TCR originated in a woman under 30 with alopecia areata. Some clones in this sample may be carry-over from other donors' samples. The sample was whole blood, taken in connection with sensitization to the hapten diphenylcyclopropenone (DPC). The CDR3 spells CASRPDMSNQPQHF. DNA of the CDR3: TGTGCCAGCAGACCTGACATGAGCAATCAGCCCCAGCATTTT.